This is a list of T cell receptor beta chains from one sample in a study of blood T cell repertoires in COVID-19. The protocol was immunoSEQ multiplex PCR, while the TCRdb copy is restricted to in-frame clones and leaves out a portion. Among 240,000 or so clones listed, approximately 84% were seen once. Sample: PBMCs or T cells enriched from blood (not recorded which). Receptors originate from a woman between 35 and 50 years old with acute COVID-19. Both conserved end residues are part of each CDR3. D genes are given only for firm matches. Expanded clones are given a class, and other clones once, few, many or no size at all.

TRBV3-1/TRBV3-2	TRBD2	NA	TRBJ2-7	CASSRGRAGSYEQYF	TGTGCCAGCAGCCGCGGGAGGGCCGGCTCCTACGAGCAGTACTTC
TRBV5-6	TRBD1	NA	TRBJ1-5	CASSMTGDSNQPQHF	TGTGCCAGCAGCATGACAGGGGATAGCAATCAGCCCCAGCATTTT
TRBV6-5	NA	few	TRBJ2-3	CANVGTDTQYF	TGTGCCAACGTAGGCACAGATACGCAGTATTTT
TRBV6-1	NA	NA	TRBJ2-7	CASSEWSGVLADEQYF	TGTGCCAGCAGTGAATGGTCCGGGGTTTTGGCTGACGAGCAGTACTTC
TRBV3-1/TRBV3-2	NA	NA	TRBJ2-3	CASSRPHSPDTQYF	TGTGCCAGCAGCCGCCCCCATAGTCCAGATACGCAGTATTTT
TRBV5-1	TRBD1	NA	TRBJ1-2	CASSIDRGGGYTF	TGCGCCAGCAGCATCGACAGGGGTGGGGGCTACACCTTC
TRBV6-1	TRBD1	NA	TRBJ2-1	CASSENLEQGALYNEQFF	TGTGCCAGCAGTGAAAACTTGGAGCAGGGGGCTTTGTACAATGAGCAGTTCTTC
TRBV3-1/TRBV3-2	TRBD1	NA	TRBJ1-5	CASSPRTGDQPQHF	TGTGCCAGCAGCCCCAGGACAGGGGATCAGCCCCAGCATTTT
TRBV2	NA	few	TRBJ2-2	CASRGLVITGELFF	TGTGCCAGCAGAGGCCTAGTTATCACCGGGGAGCTGTTTTTT
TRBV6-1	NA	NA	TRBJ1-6	CASSDDPWRGSDSPLHF	TGTGCCAGCAGTGACGACCCGTGGCGGGGTAGTGATTCACCCCTCCACTTT
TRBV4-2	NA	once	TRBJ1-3	CASSQDDGLPSGNTIYF	TGTGCCAGCAGCCAAGATGACGGACTCCCCTCTGGAAACACCATATATTTT
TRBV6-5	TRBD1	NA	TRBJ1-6	CASSSLQTGVGSPLHF	TGTGCCAGCAGTTCTCTCCAAACAGGGGTTGGGTCACCCCTCCACTTT
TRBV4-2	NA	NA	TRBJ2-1	CASSRPDSSYEQFF	TGTGCCAGCAGCCGACCCGACTCGTCATATGAGCAGTTCTTC
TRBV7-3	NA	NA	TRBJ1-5	CASSSPGNSNQPQHF	TGTGCCAGCAGCTCACCGGGGAATAGCAATCAGCCCCAGCATTTT
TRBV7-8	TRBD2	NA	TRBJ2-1	CASSILAGGLNEQFF	TGTGCCAGCAGCATACTAGCGGGAGGGCTCAATGAGCAGTTCTTC
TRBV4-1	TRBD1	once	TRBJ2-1	CASSKPTGRRYNEQFF	TGCGCCAGCAGCAAACCGACAGGGAGAAGGTACAATGAGCAGTTCTTC
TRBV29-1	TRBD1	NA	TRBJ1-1	CSVDDRGNTEAFF	TGCAGCGTTGATGACAGGGGGAACACTGAAGCTTTCTTT
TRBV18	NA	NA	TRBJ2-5	CASSPPREAGVEETQYF	TGTGCCAGCTCACCACCTCGGGAGGCAGGGGTGGAAGAGACCCAGTACTTC
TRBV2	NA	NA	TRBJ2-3	CASSETSLRVSTDTQYF	TGTGCCAGCAGTGAAACGAGTCTGAGGGTTAGCACAGATACGCAGTATTTT
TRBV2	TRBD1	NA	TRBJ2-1	CASSEGDRGYYNEQFF	TGTGCCAGCAGTGAAGGCGACAGGGGGTACTACAATGAGCAGTTCTTC
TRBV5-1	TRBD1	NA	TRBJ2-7	CASSSVSGTDGYEQYF	TGCGCCAGCAGTTCGGTGTCCGGGACAGATGGCTACGAGCAGTACTTC
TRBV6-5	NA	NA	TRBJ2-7	CASSATAATQYF	TGTGCCAGCAGCGCGACGGCGGCTACGCAGTACTTC
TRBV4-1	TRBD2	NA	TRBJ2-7	CASSPTIRVGGRASYEQYF	TGCGCCAGCAGCCCCACGATTCGGGTTGGCGGGAGGGCCTCCTACGAGCAGTACTTC
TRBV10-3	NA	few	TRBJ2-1	CAISRDTNNEQFF	TGTGCCATCAGTAGGGACACTAACAATGAGCAGTTCTTC
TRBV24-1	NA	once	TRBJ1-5	CATSDFAGDGEPQHF	TGTGCCACCAGTGATTTTGCCGGGGATGGTGAGCCCCAGCATTTT
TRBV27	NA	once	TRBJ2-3	CASSPFWGDSGTSDTQYF	TGTGCCAGCAGCCCATTTTGGGGCGATAGCGGTACTTCAGATACGCAGTATTTT
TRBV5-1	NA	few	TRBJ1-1	CASSLAVRNTNTEAFF	TGCGCCAGCAGCTTGGCCGTGCGGAATACGAACACTGAAGCTTTCTTT
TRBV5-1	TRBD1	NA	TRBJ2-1	CASSLKGADEQFF	TGCGCCAGCAGCTTGAAGGGGGCGGATGAGCAGTTCTTC
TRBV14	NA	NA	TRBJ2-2	CASSQDGTVGELFF	TGTGCCAGCAGCCAAGATGGGACTGTCGGGGAGCTGTTTTTT
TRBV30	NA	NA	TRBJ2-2	CAWSVVGAAGELFF	TGTGCCTGGAGTGTAGTGGGGGCGGCCGGGGAGCTGTTTTTT
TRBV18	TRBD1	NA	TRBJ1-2	CASSPIPGQGDYGYTF	TGTGCCAGCTCACCAATACCGGGACAGGGGGACTATGGCTACACCTTC
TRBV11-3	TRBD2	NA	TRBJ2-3	CASSPRLAGVSDTQYF	TGTGCCAGCAGCCCGCGACTAGCGGGAGTCTCAGATACGCAGTATTTT
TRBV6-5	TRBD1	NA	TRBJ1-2	CASADGRGPNYGYTF	TGTGCCAGTGCGGATGGCAGGGGGCCCAACTATGGCTACACCTTC
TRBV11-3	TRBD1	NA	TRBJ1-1	CASSFHDTGARGTEAFF	TGTGCCAGCAGCTTCCACGACACAGGGGCAAGGGGCACTGAAGCTTTCTTT
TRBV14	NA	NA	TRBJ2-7	CASSLQGYYNQQYF	TGTGCCAGCAGCCTCCAGGGGTACTACAATCAGCAGTACTTC
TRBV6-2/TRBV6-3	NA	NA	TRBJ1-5	CASSWVRGRWRNNQPQHF	TGTGCCAGCAGTTGGGTGCGCGGTCGGTGGCGGAATAATCAGCCCCAGCATTTT
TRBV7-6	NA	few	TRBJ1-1	CASSLYEGGTEAFF	TGTGCCAGCAGCTTATATGAGGGAGGGACTGAAGCTTTCTTT
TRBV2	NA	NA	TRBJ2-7	CASSSRGGGVYEQYF	TGTGCCAGCAGCTCAAGGGGGGGAGGGGTATACGAGCAGTACTTC
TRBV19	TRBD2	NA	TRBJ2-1	CASSILASGEGNEQFF	TGTGCCAGTAGTATATTGGCTAGCGGGGAGGGGAATGAGCAGTTCTTC